The 28 T cell receptor beta chains below come from one sample, sequenced in a study of early T cells in non-severe SARS-CoV-2 infection. TCRdb called the 5' RACE reads again in MiXCR, with one record for every CDR3 protein. The sample consists of fewer than 70,000 distinct CDR3 sequences, around an eighth of them appearing once. The specimen was whole blood. The source of these receptors is an adult who was a healthcare worker with PCR-confirmed SARS-CoV-2 infection or an uninfected control (not recorded which).

This clonotype was recorded many times. V usage is TRBV11-3 and J usage is TRBJ2-7, with D uncertain. V was clipped by 5 bases and J by 6 bases, with 11 bases between them. Germline V gene sequence: CDR1 SGHNT, CDR2 YENEEA. The CDR3 runs to 12 residues. The CDR3 protein is CASSPTVGEQYF. CDR3 in DNA: TGTGCCAGCAGCCCGACGGTGGGCGAGCAGTACTTC.

This clonotype was observed a few times. This CDR3 reads CASSIQGAPGNTIYF. The DNA for the CDR3 is TGTGCCAGCAGCATACAGGGGGCGCCTGGAAACACCATATATTTT. The chain is built from TRBV5-5 and TRBJ1-3, with TRBD1 identical over 9 bases. The CDR3 length is 15 residues. Germline CDR1 SGHKS, CDR2 YYEKEE (reference sequence). J lost 2 bases, V lost 4 bases, and 4 bases had no gene match.

This chain links TRBV2 with TRBJ2-5; D is undetermined. The CDR3 runs 12 residues. V was clipped by 8 bases and J by 5 bases, with 12 bases between them. CDR1 and CDR2 from the germline V gene are SNHLY and FYNNEI. The CDR3 protein is CASSAEGETQYF. In DNA form, the CDR3 reads TGTGCCAGCTCTGCGGAAGGGGAGACCCAGTACTTC.

Only a few counts were recorded for this clonotype. The chain combines TRBV6-1 with TRBJ1-3, with TRBD1 matching 9 bases. V was pared by 6 bases and J by 3 bases, with 9 bases of the junction left unmatched. The CDR3 runs 16 residues. The germline V gene has CDR1 MNHNS and CDR2 SASEGT. CDR3 sequence (DNA): TGTGCCAGCAGCCCAACCCGGACAGGGGTTGGAAACACCATATATTTT. Translation: CASSPTRTGVGNTIYF.

The chain employs TRBV7-2 and TRBJ2-3, with 9 bases identical to TRBD2. The V gene's germline CDR1 is SGHTA and CDR2 FQGNSA. Losses at the gene ends were 1 base for V and 1 base for J; bases not matched to a gene: 6. This CDR3 contains 17 residues. CDR3 in amino acids: CASSLGRLAGRTDTQYF. The DNA of the CDR3 is TGTGCCAGCAGCTTAGGGCGTCTAGCGGGACGCACAGATACGCAGTATTTT.

The rearrangement links TRBV28 to TRBJ1-5; D is unresolved. Deletions cut 2 bases from V and 7 bases from J, with 9 bases between. Germline-derived CDR1 and CDR2 are MDHEN and SYDVKM. CDR3 length: 13 amino acids. Written as DNA, the CDR3 is TGTGCCAGCAGTTTAGTAGTTAACCAGCCCCAGCATTTT. This gives the protein CASSLVVNQPQHF.

In its sample, this clonotype was seen many times. The CDR3 DNA reads as TGTGCCAGCAGCCACCTAGCGGGAGGGGGTCCAGATACGCAGTATTTT. Amino acid sequence: CASSHLAGGGPDTQYF. The rearrangement uses TRBV7-3 and TRBJ2-3; 12 positions agree with TRBD2. The CDR3 covers 16 residues. With 5 bases clipped from V and 4 bases from J, the junction kept 7 bases outside the gene matches. CDR1 SGHTA and CDR2 FQGTGA come from the germline V gene.

This clonotype was seen a few times. V usage is TRBV5-4 and J usage is TRBJ1-4; weak D call: TRBD1 (5 bases). Deletions cut 3 bases from V and 1 base from J, with 10 bases between. Germline values: CDR1 SGHNT, CDR2 YYREEE (reference sequence). The CDR3 sequence is 15 residues long. CDR3 region: CASSWGRGTNEKLFF. The DNA of the CDR3 is TGTGCCAGCAGCTGGGGACGGGGAACTAATGAAAAACTGTTTTTT.

The gene calls are TRBV4-1 and TRBJ2-5; D is possibly TRBD2 (6 bases). Trimming removed 1 base from V and 6 bases from J, with 15 bases in between. Germline V gives CDR1 MGHRA, CDR2 YSYEKL. This CDR3 region has 15 residues. The CDR3 DNA is TGCGCCAGCAGCCAAGTAGGAGGGGTCGGGAAGACCCAGTACTTC. Translating gives CASSQVGGVGKTQYF.

The chain carries TRBV7-9 and TRBJ2-3; 11 bases match TRBD2. With V trimmed by 9 bases and J by 3 bases, 2 bases remained unmatched. CDR3 length: 13 amino acids. CDR1 SEHNR and CDR2 FQNEAQ come from the germline V gene (reference sequence). This CDR3 is CASRLAGTDTQYF. The CDR3 nucleotides read TGTGCCAGTAGACTAGCGGGGACAGATACGCAGTATTTT.

The sample holds many counts of this clonotype. The J gene is TRBJ2-1, the V gene TRBV5-4; 11 bases match TRBD2. Germline loops: CDR1 SGHNT, CDR2 YYREEE (reference sequence). This CDR3 is built from 15 residues. J gave up 4 bases and V 4 bases, and 4 bases lay outside the gene matches. The CDR3, as DNA: TGTGCCAGCAGCCCAGGGACTAGCGGATACAATGAGCAGTTCTTC. This sequence encodes CASSPGTSGYNEQFF.

This clonotype was recorded many times. V usage is TRBV5-1 and J usage is TRBJ2-1; 9 positions agree with TRBD2. V was clipped by 0 bases and J by 10 bases; unmatched bases: 5. The germline V gene has CDR1 SGHRS and CDR2 YFSETQ. The CDR3 is 14 residues long. CDR3 residues: CASSLEPSGTEQFF. For the CDR3, the DNA is TGCGCCAGCAGCTTGGAGCCTAGCGGGACGGAGCAGTTCTTC. Based on the CDR3 plus reference TRBV5-1 and TRBJ2-1, the full variable domain is KAGVTQTPRYLIKTRGQQVTLSCSPISGHRSVSWYQQTPGQGLQFLFEYFSETQRNKGNFPGRFSGRQFSNSRSEMNVSTLELGDSALYLCASSLEPSGTEQFFGPGTRLTVL.

This clonotype was found many times. This rearrangement joins TRBV20-1 to TRBJ2-5; the D is unclear. V dropped 2 bases and J dropped 5 bases, with 9 bases sitting between them. CDR1 is DFQATT, CDR2 SNEGSKA, per germline (reference sequence). The CDR3 length is 12 residues. In DNA form, the CDR3 reads TGCAGTGCTAGATGGGGTTTGGAGACCCAGTACTTC. Encoded protein: CSARWGLETQYF.

Note on this clonotype: This clone may be a read error of a much larger clone one base away. CDR3 amino acids: CTSTPRTATYEQYF. CDR3 sequence (DNA): TGTACCAGCACCCCAAGGACAGCTACCTACGAGCAGTACTTC. The rearrangement joins TRBV6-5 to TRBJ2-7, with D tentatively TRBD1 (6 bases). The CDR3 sequence is 14 residues long. From germline, CDR1 is MNHEY and CDR2 SVGAGI.

Many counts were recorded for this clonotype. The chain carries TRBV2 and TRBJ2-3; 9 nucleotides align to TRBD1. The germline V gene encodes CDR1 SNHLY and CDR2 FYNNEI. V lost 5 bases to trimming and J lost 2 bases; unmatched junction nucleotides: 8. The CDR3 spans 16 residues. CDR3 loop: CASSPKTGGFTDTQYF. As DNA, the CDR3 is TGTGCCAGCAGTCCCAAGACAGGGGGATTCACAGATACGCAGTATTTT.

The CDR3 DNA reads TGTGCCAGCAGTTTAGGGGGCAGGGGGAGCAATCAGCCCCAGCATTTT. Its protein product is CASSLGGRGSNQPQHF. The V call is TRBV28, the J call TRBJ1-5, with 7 bases aligning to TRBD1. Germline CDR1 and CDR2: MDHEN and SYDVKM. Losses at the gene ends were 2 bases for V and 1 base for J; bases not matched to a gene: 5. The CDR3 runs 16 residues.

This clonotype was found a few times. The V and J genes are TRBV6-6 and TRBJ1-2; D may be TRBD1 (6 bases). V was shortened by 2 bases and J by 0 bases, with 16 bases between the two germline ends. Looked up from germline, CDR1 is MNHNY and CDR2 is SVGAGI (reference sequence). The CDR3 consists of 17 residues. CDR3 in amino acids: CASSYDRQGRANYGYTF. The CDR3 coding sequence is TGTGCCAGCAGTTACGATCGGCAGGGGAGAGCTAACTATGGCTACACCTTC.

The chain carries TRBV7-9 and TRBJ2-7; D is unclear. The CDR3 extends over 12 amino acids. Germline CDR1 is SEHNR and CDR2 is FQNEAQ (reference sequence). V shed 5 bases and J shed 1 base, with 6 bases lying between them. CDR3 region: CASSRLSYEQYF. For the CDR3, the DNA is TGTGCCAGCAGCCGCCTGTCCTACGAGCAGTACTTC.

The chain has TRBV7-9 and TRBJ1-6; no firm D call. V gave up 3 bases and J gave up 10 bases, with 13 bases separating them. Germline assignment: CDR1 SEHNR and CDR2 FQNEAQ (reference sequence). The CDR3 contains 14 residues. The CDR3 is CASSFQGFQSPLHF. The CDR3 DNA sequence: TGTGCCAGCAGCTTTCAAGGGTTTCAGTCACCCCTCCACTTT.

This clonotype was counted between two and nine times. This rearrangement joins TRBV28 to TRBJ1-1; 7 nucleotides match TRBD1. Looked up from germline, CDR1 is MDHEN and CDR2 is SYDVKM. V shed 10 bases, J shed 7 bases, and the junction held 3 bases outside the gene matches. This CDR3 is 10 amino acids long. The CDR3 is CATTGDEAFF. CDR3 coding DNA: TGTGCCACCACAGGGGATGAAGCTTTCTTT. Drawing the rest from reference TRBV28 and TRBJ1-1, the complete variable domain is DVKVTQSSRYLVKRTGEKVFLECVQDMDHENMFWYRQDPGLGLRLIYFSYDVKMKEKGDIPEGYSVSREKKERFSLILESASTNQTSMYLCATTGDEAFFGQGTRLTVV.

This clonotype was found many times. The chain uses TRBV10-1 and TRBJ1-3; D unresolved. The V gene's germline CDR1 is WNHNN and CDR2 SYGVQD (reference sequence). The CDR3 is 18 amino acids. The ends were cut back, 4 bases at V and 0 bases at J, with 19 bases in the middle. CDR3 protein: CASSVLAGPASSGNTIYF. The CDR3 nucleotides read TGCGCCAGCAGTGTTTTGGCCGGCCCTGCTTCCTCTGGAAACACCATATATTTT.

This clonotype has ten or more counts. The chain is built from TRBV2 and TRBJ1-2; D remains ambiguous. Germline V CDR1 and CDR2: SNHLY, FYNNEI. V was pared by 8 bases and J by 0 bases, with 7 bases between. The CDR3 runs 12 residues. For the CDR3, the DNA is TGTGCCAGCTCGACGGCTAACTATGGCTACACCTTC. This gives the protein CASSTANYGYTF.

The chain uses TRBV29-1 and TRBJ2-7, with 8 bases aligning to TRBD2. The V and J ends lost 5 bases and 2 bases, in that order; junction bases with no gene match: 2. Per the germline V gene, CDR1 is SQVTM and CDR2 is ANQGSEA. The CDR3 has 12 amino acids. The CDR3 region is CSVRGGAYEQYF. The CDR3 DNA reads as TGCAGCGTTCGGGGGGGCGCCTACGAGCAGTACTTC.

This clonotype was observed at least ten times. The genes are TRBV20-1 and TRBJ1-1; tentatively, D is TRBD1 (6 bases). The V gene lost 0 bases and the J gene lost 0 bases, with 11 bases spanning the gap. Germline V gene data show CDR1 as DFQATT and CDR2 as SNEGSKA (reference sequence). The CDR3 has 15 amino acids. The CDR3 here is CSARETGTLNTEAFF. The CDR3 coding sequence is TGCAGTGCTAGAGAGACCGGGACACTGAACACTGAAGCTTTCTTT.

This clonotype was counted ten times or more. This sequence joins TRBV11-3 and TRBJ1-1; maybe TRBD1 (6 bases). Germline-derived CDR1 and CDR2 are SGHNT and YENEEA. V lost 0 bases to trimming and J lost 0 bases, with 11 bases between them. This CDR3 comprises 16 residues. CDR3 region: CASSLEPGAVNTEAFF. CDR3 bases: TGTGCCAGCAGCTTAGAACCGGGGGCTGTGAACACTGAAGCTTTCTTT.

The CDR3 DNA follows: TGTGCCATCAGTGAGAGGACAGGGAGCGTATATGGCTACACCTTC. Its protein product is CAISERTGSVYGYTF. This chain connects TRBV10-3 to TRBJ1-2, with TRBD1 matching 8 bases. The CDR3 runs 15 residues. Germline trimming cut 2 bases from V and 5 bases from J; bases unmatched to any gene: 7. Germline loops: CDR1 ENHRY, CDR2 SYGVKD.

The genes are TRBV5-4 and TRBJ2-5, with TRBD1 identical over 10 bases. After removal of 2 bases from V and 2 bases from J, the junction contained 3 bases not matched to a gene. The germline CDR1 and CDR2 sequences are SGHNT and YYREEE (reference sequence). The CDR3 contains 15 residues. The CDR3 DNA reads TGTGCCAGCAGCTTAAGGACAGGGGGACAAGAGACCCAGTACTTC. This gives the protein CASSLRTGGQETQYF.

This clonotype showed up just a few times. This sequence joins TRBV6-6 and TRBJ2-1, with a weak D call TRBD1 (5 bases). Germline CDR1 and CDR2: MNHNY and SVGAGI (reference sequence). The V end lost 6 bases, the J end lost 8 bases, and 17 bases lay between the germline ends. The CDR3 is made up of 14 amino acids. The CDR3 DNA reads TGTGCCAGCAGCCAGGGCCCCACCCGGGATGAGCAGTTCTTC. It is translated as CASSQGPTRDEQFF.